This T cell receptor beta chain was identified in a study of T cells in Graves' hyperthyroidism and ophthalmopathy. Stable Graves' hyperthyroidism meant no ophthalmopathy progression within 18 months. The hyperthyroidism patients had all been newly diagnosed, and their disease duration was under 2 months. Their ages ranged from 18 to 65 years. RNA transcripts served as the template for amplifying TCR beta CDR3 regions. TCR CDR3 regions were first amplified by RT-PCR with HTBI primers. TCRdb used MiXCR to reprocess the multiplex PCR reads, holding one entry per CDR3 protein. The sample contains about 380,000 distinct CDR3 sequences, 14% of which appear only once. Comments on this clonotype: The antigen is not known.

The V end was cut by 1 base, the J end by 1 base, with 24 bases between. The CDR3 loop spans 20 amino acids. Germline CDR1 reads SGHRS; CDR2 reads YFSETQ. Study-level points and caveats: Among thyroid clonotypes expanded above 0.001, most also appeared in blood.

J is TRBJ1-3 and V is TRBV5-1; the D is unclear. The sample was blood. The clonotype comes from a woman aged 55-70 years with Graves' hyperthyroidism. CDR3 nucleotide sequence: TGCGCCAGCAGCTTGCGGAGTGAGACGGACGGACGCATTTCTGGAAACACCATATATTTT. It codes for CASSLRSETDGRISGNTIYF. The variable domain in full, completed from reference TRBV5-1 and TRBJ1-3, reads KAGVTQTPRYLIKTRGQQVTLSCSPISGHRSVSWYQQTPGQGLQFLFEYFSETQRNKGNFPGRFSGRQFSNSRSEMNVSTLELGDSALYLCASSLRSETDGRISGNTIYFGEGSWLTVV.